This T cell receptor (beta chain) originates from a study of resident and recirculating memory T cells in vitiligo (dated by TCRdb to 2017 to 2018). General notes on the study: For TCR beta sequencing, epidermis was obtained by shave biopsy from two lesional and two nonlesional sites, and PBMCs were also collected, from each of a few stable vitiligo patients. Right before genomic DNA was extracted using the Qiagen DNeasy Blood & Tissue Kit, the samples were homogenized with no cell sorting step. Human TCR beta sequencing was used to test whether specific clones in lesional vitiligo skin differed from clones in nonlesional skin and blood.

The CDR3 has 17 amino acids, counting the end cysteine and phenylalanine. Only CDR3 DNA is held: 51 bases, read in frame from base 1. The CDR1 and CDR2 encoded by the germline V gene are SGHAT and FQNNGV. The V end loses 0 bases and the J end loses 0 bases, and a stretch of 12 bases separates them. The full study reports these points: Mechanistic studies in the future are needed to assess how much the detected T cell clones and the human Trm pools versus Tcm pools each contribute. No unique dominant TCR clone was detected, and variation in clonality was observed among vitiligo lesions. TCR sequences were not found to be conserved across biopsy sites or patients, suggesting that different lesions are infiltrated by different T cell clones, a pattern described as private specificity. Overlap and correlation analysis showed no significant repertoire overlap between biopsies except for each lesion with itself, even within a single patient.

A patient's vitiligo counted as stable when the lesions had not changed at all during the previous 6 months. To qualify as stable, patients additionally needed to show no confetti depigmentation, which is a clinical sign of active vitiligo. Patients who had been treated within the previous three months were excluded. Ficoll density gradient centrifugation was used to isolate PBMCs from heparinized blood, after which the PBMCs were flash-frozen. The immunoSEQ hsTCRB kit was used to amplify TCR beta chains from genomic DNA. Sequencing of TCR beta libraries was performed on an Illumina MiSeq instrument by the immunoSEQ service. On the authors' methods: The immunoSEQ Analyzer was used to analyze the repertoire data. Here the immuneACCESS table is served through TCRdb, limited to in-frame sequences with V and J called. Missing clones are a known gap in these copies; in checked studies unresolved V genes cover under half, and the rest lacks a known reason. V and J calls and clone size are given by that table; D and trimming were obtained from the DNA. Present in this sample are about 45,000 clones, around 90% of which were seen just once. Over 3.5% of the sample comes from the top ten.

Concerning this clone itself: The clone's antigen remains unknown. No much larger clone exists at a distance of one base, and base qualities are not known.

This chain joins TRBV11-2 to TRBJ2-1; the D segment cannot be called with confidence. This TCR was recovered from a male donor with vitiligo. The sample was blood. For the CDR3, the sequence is CASSLDLRYSSYNEQFF. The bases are TGTGCCAGCAGCTTAGATCTCAGATACAGCTCCTACAATGAGCAGTTCTTC.